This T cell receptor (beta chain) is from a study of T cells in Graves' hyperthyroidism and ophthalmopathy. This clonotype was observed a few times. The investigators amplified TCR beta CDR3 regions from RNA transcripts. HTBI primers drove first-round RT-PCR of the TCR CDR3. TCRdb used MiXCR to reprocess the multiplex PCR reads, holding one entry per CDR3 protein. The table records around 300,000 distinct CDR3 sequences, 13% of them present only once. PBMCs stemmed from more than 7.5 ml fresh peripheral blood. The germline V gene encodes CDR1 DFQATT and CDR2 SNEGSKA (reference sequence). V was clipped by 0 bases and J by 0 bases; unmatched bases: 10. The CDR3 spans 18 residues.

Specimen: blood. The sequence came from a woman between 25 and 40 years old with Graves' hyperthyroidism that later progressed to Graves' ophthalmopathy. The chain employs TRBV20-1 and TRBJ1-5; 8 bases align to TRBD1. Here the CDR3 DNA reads TGCAGTGCTAGAGATCCTGACAGGGGAGGATATAGCAATCAGCCCCAGCATTTT. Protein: CSARDPDRGGYSNQPQHF.